These T cell receptor beta chains were read from a single sample in a study of long-term antiretroviral therapy in people with HIV. Only in-frame clones appear in the TCRdb table, and some are missing; sequencing was by immunoSEQ multiplex PCR. The sample holds about 20,000 clones, approximately 84% seen once. The specimen was unsorted PBMCs, collected 5.9 years after starting antiretroviral therapy. The receptors here all came from a man aged 25 to 45 with HIV. Each CDR3 is given with its conserved first and last residue. D genes are given only for firm matches. Clone size is not always given. Where it is, it says once, few, many or a class for expanded clones.

V	J	D	size	DNA	CDR3
TRBV10-3	TRBJ2-2	.	.	TGTGCCATCAGTGAGTTCCGCAGGCCGAACACCGGGGAGCTGTTTTTT	CAISEFRRPNTGELFF
TRBV7-2	TRBJ1-5	.	.	TGTGCCAGCAGCCCCGACGGGGATCAGCCCCAGCATTTT	CASSPDGDQPQHF
TRBV2	TRBJ2-5	.	.	TGTGCCAGCAGTGTACGGGCGGTCCGAGAGACCCAGTACTTC	CASSVRAVRETQYF
TRBV7-2	TRBJ2-1	.	.	TGTGCCAGCAGCTCAATTACGGGGCCGAATGAGCAGTTCTTC	CASSSITGPNEQFF
TRBV5-1	TRBJ1-1	.	.	TGCGCCAGCAGCCCGATCCAGAGGGGGGTTACTGAAGCTTTCTTT	CASSPIQRGVTEAFF
TRBV7-8	TRBJ1-1	.	.	TGTGCCAGCATCACCTATCAGGGGAACACTGAAGCTTTCTTT	CASITYQGNTEAFF
TRBV6-6	TRBJ2-7	TRBD2	.	TGTGCCAGCAGAAACTCCGGGACTAGCGGGGGCTACGAGCAGTACTTC	CASRNSGTSGGYEQYF
TRBV28	TRBJ2-7	.	.	TGTGCCAGCTCAAAAAACCCGGGGGAACCCTCCTACGAGCAGTACTTC	CASSKNPGEPSYEQYF
TRBV7-8	TRBJ2-1	TRBD2	.	TGTGCCAGCAGCTTCGAGACTAGCGGGAGGACCAGCTCCTACAATGAGCAGTTCTTC	CASSFETSGRTSSYNEQFF
TRBV2	TRBJ1-2	.	few	TGTGCCAGCAGTCTCAATCAGGGTTACTATGGCTACACCTTC	CASSLNQGYYGYTF
TRBV11-2	TRBJ2-2	.	.	TGTGCCAGCAGCTTCGGGGGGCGCAGCACCGGGGAGCTGTTTTTT	CASSFGGRSTGELFF